This TCR beta chain was identified in a study of cytomegalovirus exposure and HLA in healthy donors. A multiplex PCR was run with 60 Vbeta primers and 13 Jbeta primers. The repertoire was sequenced with immunoSEQ multiplex PCR; TCRdb's copy has only in-frame clones and lacks some. The sample carries more than 95,000 clones, approximately 75% recorded once. Germline V gene sequence: CDR1 MGHDK, CDR2 SYGVNS. CDR3 length equals 16 residues. Losses at the gene ends were 6 bases for V and 0 bases for J; bases not matched to a gene: 6. The chain carries TRBV25-1 and TRBJ2-2, with 8 bases identical to TRBD2. The sample was PBMCs. The source is a female donor in good health and CMV-seropositive. CDR3: CASSGGVGANTGELFF. DNA for the CDR3: TGTGCCAGCAGCGGGGGGGTAGGGGCGAACACCGGGGAGCTGTTTTTT.